Listed below are T cell receptor beta chains from one sample, sequenced in a study of T cells after yellow fever vaccination. Each CDR3 protein is one row after TCRdb ran MiXCR on the 5' RACE reads. The table includes 150,000 to 200,000 distinct CDR3 sequences, approximately 10% detected once. The sequencing here drew on CD8+ T cells sorted from PBMCs, taken 15 days after the yellow fever booster vaccination. The receptors come from a young man who received the YFV17D yellow fever vaccine. Each CDR3 is given with its conserved first and last residue. D genes are given only for firm matches. Expanded clones get a size class; other rows say once, few or many, or leave the size out.

J gene: TRBJ2-1; clone size: NA; V gene: TRBV29-1; D gene: TRBD2; CDR3 protein: CSVEELAGAGEQFF; CDR3 DNA: TGCAGCGTTGAAGAACTAGCGGGGGCGGGTGAGCAGTTCTTC
J gene: TRBJ2-7; clone size: NA; V gene: TRBV7-9; D gene: NA; CDR3 protein: CASSSSGAKSYEQYF; CDR3 DNA: TGTGCCAGCAGCTCATCCGGGGCAAAATCCTACGAGCAGTACTTC
J gene: TRBJ2-2; clone size: few; V gene: TRBV6-5; D gene: NA; CDR3 protein: CASSYSIARGLTGELFF; CDR3 DNA: TGTGCCAGCAGTTACTCGATAGCACGGGGACTCACCGGGGAGCTGTTTTTT
J gene: TRBJ1-6; clone size: NA; V gene: TRBV6-5; D gene: NA; CDR3 protein: CASSNYPGWSSYNSPLHF; CDR3 DNA: TGTGCCAGCAGTAACTATCCTGGGTGGAGCTCCTATAATTCACCCCTCCACTTT
J gene: TRBJ1-2; clone size: NA; V gene: TRBV4-2; D gene: TRBD1; CDR3 protein: CASSQVMRDRGREYYGYTF; CDR3 DNA: TGTGCCAGCAGCCAAGTGATGCGAGACAGGGGGCGCGAATACTATGGCTACACCTTC
J gene: TRBJ2-2; clone size: few; V gene: TRBV19; D gene: NA; CDR3 protein: CASRLGTGELFF; CDR3 DNA: TGTGCCAGTAGATTGGGCACCGGGGAGCTGTTTTTT
J gene: TRBJ2-5; clone size: NA; V gene: TRBV20-1; D gene: TRBD1; CDR3 protein: CSAERSLDRVFFGETQYF; CDR3 DNA: TGCAGTGCCGAGAGGTCTCTGGACAGGGTCTTTTTCGGAGAGACCCAGTACTTC
J gene: TRBJ2-3; clone size: NA; V gene: TRBV7-2; D gene: TRBD2; CDR3 protein: CASSYDLAGGITDTQYF; CDR3 DNA: TGTGCCAGCAGCTACGACTTAGCGGGGGGGATCACAGATACGCAGTATTTT
J gene: TRBJ1-4; clone size: few; V gene: TRBV4-2; D gene: NA; CDR3 protein: CASTDDSNEKLFF; CDR3 DNA: TGTGCCAGCACCGACGACAGTAATGAAAAACTGTTTTTT
J gene: TRBJ1-6; clone size: few; V gene: TRBV6-2/TRBV6-3; D gene: TRBD1; CDR3 protein: CASSFSPRGPPLHF; CDR3 DNA: TGTGCCAGCAGTTTCTCACCAAGGGGGCCACCCCTCCACTTT
J gene: TRBJ2-7; clone size: NA; V gene: TRBV7-8; D gene: NA; CDR3 protein: CASSFQGDEQYF; CDR3 DNA: TGTGCCAGCAGCTTCCAGGGCGACGAGCAGTACTTC
J gene: TRBJ1-1; clone size: many; V gene: TRBV5-1; D gene: NA; CDR3 protein: CASSLTSNTEAFF; CDR3 DNA: TGCGCCAGCAGTCTCACCTCGAACACTGAAGCTTTCTTT
J gene: TRBJ2-3; clone size: NA; V gene: TRBV7-2; D gene: TRBD1; CDR3 protein: CASSFGTGVGDTQYF; CDR3 DNA: TGTGCCAGCAGCTTCGGGACAGGGGTCGGGGATACGCAGTATTTT
J gene: TRBJ2-4; clone size: many; V gene: TRBV6-2/TRBV6-3; D gene: NA; CDR3 protein: CASRDQDIQYF; CDR3 DNA: TGTGCCAGCCGGGACCAGGACATTCAGTACTTC
J gene: TRBJ1-1; clone size: few; V gene: TRBV5-1; D gene: NA; CDR3 protein: CASSLRSPSGTEAFF; CDR3 DNA: TGCGCCAGCAGCCTAAGGTCGCCCTCGGGCACTGAAGCTTTCTTT
J gene: TRBJ1-2; clone size: few; V gene: TRBV4-3; D gene: NA; CDR3 protein: CASSQDRGGADGYTF; CDR3 DNA: TGCGCCAGCAGCCAAGATCGCGGGGGCGCGGATGGCTACACCTTC
J gene: TRBJ2-2; clone size: few; V gene: TRBV23-1; D gene: NA; CDR3 protein: CASSQSYPRSGELFF; CDR3 DNA: TGCGCCAGCAGTCAATCGTACCCCAGGTCCGGGGAGCTGTTTTTT
J gene: TRBJ1-1; clone size: NA; V gene: TRBV27; D gene: NA; CDR3 protein: CASSLSIQNTEAFF; CDR3 DNA: TGTGCCAGCAGTTTAAGTATCCAGAACACTGAAGCTTTCTTT
J gene: TRBJ2-1; clone size: NA; V gene: TRBV7-3; D gene: TRBD2; CDR3 protein: CASSFPGTSNEQFF; CDR3 DNA: TGTGCCAGCAGCTTCCCCGGGACTAGCAATGAGCAGTTCTTC
J gene: TRBJ1-2; clone size: few; V gene: TRBV7-2; D gene: NA; CDR3 protein: CASSLWEGPSYGYTF; CDR3 DNA: TGTGCCAGCAGCTTATGGGAGGGCCCCAGCTATGGCTACACCTTC
J gene: TRBJ2-1; clone size: NA; V gene: TRBV11-2; D gene: NA; CDR3 protein: CASSFFRDSHNEQFF; CDR3 DNA: TGTGCCAGCAGCTTTTTCCGGGACTCCCACAATGAGCAGTTCTTC
J gene: TRBJ2-3; clone size: NA; V gene: TRBV28; D gene: TRBD2; CDR3 protein: CASIPLGTSGGGTDTQYF; CDR3 DNA: TGTGCCAGCATCCCTTTAGGGACTAGCGGGGGAGGCACAGATACGCAGTATTTT
J gene: TRBJ1-6; clone size: few; V gene: TRBV7-2; D gene: NA; CDR3 protein: CASSSGTIYNSPLHF; CDR3 DNA: TGTGCCAGCAGCTCTGGGACCATCTATAATTCACCCCTCCACTTT